The rows below give T cell receptor beta chains drawn from one sample of a study of T cells in Graves' hyperthyroidism and ophthalmopathy. TCRdb independently ran MiXCR on the multiplex PCR reads; one entry per CDR3 protein. The table records under 500,000 distinct CDR3 sequences, around 15% of them present only once. The sample consisted of blood. The origin of the receptors is a man aged 50-60 years with Graves' ophthalmopathy. Each CDR3 is given with its conserved first and last residue. D genes are given only for firm matches. Size is stated for part of the rows, as once, few or many counts, or as a class when the clone is expanded.

>TRBJ2-7|TRBV4-1|.|.
TGCGCCAGCAGCCAAGATCCGGCTAGCTCCTACGAGCAGTACTTC
CASSQDPASSYEQYF
>TRBJ1-6|TRBV28|TRBD1|few
TGTGCCAGCAGTGTAGGACAGGGCATCAATTCACCCCTCCACTTT
CASSVGQGINSPLHF
>TRBJ2-3|TRBV7-8|.|.
TGTGCCAGCAGCTGGAGCCCAGATACGCAGTATTTT
CASSWSPDTQYF
>TRBJ2-1|TRBV24-1|TRBD2|many
TGTGCCACCAGTGATTCCGGGACTAGCGGGAGAGGAACCTACAATGAGCAGTTCTTC
CATSDSGTSGRGTYNEQFF
>TRBJ2-7|TRBV4-1|.|few
TGCGCCAGCAGCCACGGTCGGGGGACCTACGAGCAGTACTTC
CASSHGRGTYEQYF
>TRBJ1-5|TRBV20-1|.|many
TGCAGTGCTAGAGAGAGCCGGATTAACCAGCCCCAGCATTTT
CSARESRINQPQHF
>TRBJ2-7|TRBV10-1|TRBD2|once
TGCGCCAGCAGTGAGGTTGCGGGAGGCTGGGAGCAGTACTTC
CASSEVAGGWEQYF
>TRBJ1-4|TRBV14|.|many
TGTGCCAGCAGCCAACGGTTGCAGCCTATTGCAACTAATGAAAAACTGTTTTTT
CASSQRLQPIATNEKLFF
>TRBJ2-5|TRBV6-1|.|few
TGTGCCAGCATAGCGGCCCCACTACAAGAGACCCAGTACTTC
CASIAAPLQETQYF
>TRBJ2-1|TRBV6-1|.|.
TGTGCCAGCAGTGGGGACGAGGGCTCCTACAATGAGCAGTTCTTC
CASSGDEGSYNEQFF
>TRBJ1-5|TRBV19|.|few
TGTGCCAGTAGTCTGAAAGAGGGGAGGCAGCCCCAGCATTTT
CASSLKEGRQPQHF
>TRBJ2-5|TRBV7-7|.|few
TGTGCTAGCAGCCTCCACCAGGGGCTCCAAGAGACCCAGTACTTC
CASSLHQGLQETQYF
>TRBJ1-2|TRBV19|.|.
TGTGCCAGTACAGATTCAGTGGGTGTGAGGGGCTACACCTTC
CASTDSVGVRGYTF
>TRBJ2-7|TRBV20-1|TRBD2|many
TGCAGTGCTAGTGAACCTAGCGGGAACGTCGAGTACGAGCAGTACTTC
CSASEPSGNVEYEQYF
>TRBJ2-3|TRBV19|TRBD2|.
TGTGCCAGTAGTACGGGCCCAGCGGGGCGAATCGGTGGTACGCAGTATTTT
CASSTGPAGRIGGTQYF